Listed below are T cell receptor beta chains from one sample, sequenced in a study of blood T cell repertoires in COVID-19. The data were produced by immunoSEQ multiplex PCR, yet TCRdb's version contains in-frame clones alone and is incomplete. This table has approximately 250,000 clones, 75% to 90% appearing once. The sample consisted of peripheral blood. Receptors originate from a human donor in a cohort sampled during active COVID-19. Both conserved end residues are part of each CDR3. D genes are given only for firm matches. Where a row states a size, it is once, few, many or the class of an expanded clone; other rows omit it.

TGCGCCAGCAGCCAAGATCCCGGGACAGGGGTTGGCAATGAGCAGTTCTTC CASSQDPGTGVGNEQFF TRBJ2-1 TRBV4-1 TRBD1 -
TGTGCCAGCGCCACAGGGGGCGCAGGGCAAGAGACCCAGTACTTC CASATGGAGQETQYF TRBJ2-5 TRBV28 TRBD1 -
TGTGCCAGCAGCTTGGGCGGACAGGCGCCGGGGCAGACCCAGTACTTC CASSLGGQAPGQTQYF TRBJ2-5 TRBV5-4 TRBD1 -
TGTGCCAGCAGGATGGAGAGGACAGGGGGCTATGGCTACACCTTC CASRMERTGGYGYTF TRBJ1-2 TRBV27 TRBD1 -
TGTGCCAGCAGCCAACGGGGGACCGGGGAGCTGTTTTTT CASSQRGTGELFF TRBJ2-2 TRBV6-4 - -
TGTGCCAGCAGTGAGGGGGCTGGAGAGACCCAGTACTTC CASSEGAGETQYF TRBJ2-5 TRBV2 - -
TGTGCCAGCAGTGAAGCCAGGGGTTGGAACACTGAAGCTTTCTTT CASSEARGWNTEAFF TRBJ1-1 TRBV2 - -
TGTGCCATCACGATGGGACTGCTTATTAACAATGAGCAGTTCTTC CAITMGLLINNEQFF TRBJ2-1 TRBV10-3 - once
TGTGCCAGCAGCTTGGACACGGGGAGGTACGAGCAGTACTTC CASSLDTGRYEQYF TRBJ2-7 TRBV5-4 - -
TGTGCCAGTAGTATTTGGATATCTAAGGGGGATGAGCAGTTCTTC CASSIWISKGDEQFF TRBJ2-1 TRBV19 - -
TGTGCCAGCAGCCGGAGCGGGGGCTCCCCCTCCTACGAGCAGTACTTC CASSRSGGSPSYEQYF TRBJ2-7 TRBV7-2 TRBD2 few
TGCGCCAGCAGTGAGTTCCGAGGGACAGGAGCCGCCGGGAGCGGGGAGCTGTTTTTT CASSEFRGTGAAGSGELFF TRBJ2-2 TRBV10-1 TRBD1 few
TGTGCCACCGAACAGGGGGCCGAGCAGTACTTC CATEQGAEQYF TRBJ2-7 TRBV24-1 TRBD1 few
TGTGCCAGCAGCTTAGGGACTGGGACAGATACGCAGTATTTT CASSLGTGTDTQYF TRBJ2-3 TRBV7-9 - -
TGTGCCAGCAGTGACGCAGGGGTTGGGGAGACCCAGTACTTC CASSDAGVGETQYF TRBJ2-5 TRBV5-4 - once
TGCGCCAGCAGTCAATCACGGGGGAGGGGGTTGGATTTCACAGATACGCAGTATTTT CASSQSRGRGLDFTDTQYF TRBJ2-3 TRBV23-1 - -
TGCAGTGCTAGTCAACAGGATCACACCGGGGAGCTGTTTTTT CSASQQDHTGELFF TRBJ2-2 TRBV20-1 - few
TGTGCCAGCAGTTTCACAGGGGGGATAAACTACGAGCAGTACTTC CASSFTGGINYEQYF TRBJ2-7 TRBV27 TRBD1 -
TGTGCCAGCAGTCTATCGACAGGGGGCAGTCAGCCCCAGCATTTT CASSLSTGGSQPQHF TRBJ1-5 TRBV28 TRBD1 few
TGTGCCAGCAGCCGGGACAGGGGCCTGAACACCGGGGAGCTGTTTTTT CASSRDRGLNTGELFF TRBJ2-2 TRBV7-2 TRBD1 -
TGTGCCAGCAGCCGGGACTTAGGACCCCAGCATTTT CASSRDLGPQHF TRBJ1-5 TRBV12-3/TRBV12-4 - -
TGTGCCAGCAGTGGGGGGGGGCCCAGCAATCAGCCCCAGCATTTT CASSGGGPSNQPQHF TRBJ1-5 TRBV2 - -
TGTGCCAGCAGCTTGGTCGGGGGGTCTATCAATGAGCAGTTCTTC CASSLVGGSINEQFF TRBJ2-1 TRBV5-8 TRBD2 -
TGTGCCACCAGCAGGGATCGGACTAGCGGAGATACGCAGTATTTT CATSRDRTSGDTQYF TRBJ2-3 TRBV15 TRBD2 -
TGTGCCAGCAGCTTGGGGGGCCTAGCGGGAATGGAATACCAAGAGACCCAGTACTTC CASSLGGLAGMEYQETQYF TRBJ2-5 TRBV5-4 TRBD2 -
TGTGCCAGCAGCCGGGAGGGCGAAGCTTTCTTT CASSREGEAFF TRBJ1-1 TRBV5-5 - -
TGTGCCAGCAGTGAGAACAGATACTATGGCTACACCTTC CASSENRYYGYTF TRBJ1-2 TRBV6-1 - -
TGCAGCGTTGAAGATCCTGGACAGGGTCATTACTATGGCTACACCTTC CSVEDPGQGHYYGYTF TRBJ1-2 TRBV29-1 TRBD1 -
TGTGCCAGCAGCTTGTGGACAGGGAGTCCCACTGAAGCTTTCTTT CASSLWTGSPTEAFF TRBJ1-1 TRBV5-6 TRBD1 once
TGTGCCAGCAGCTCTCGTGGGACATTCCAAGAGACCCAGTACTTC CASSSRGTFQETQYF TRBJ2-5 TRBV9 - -
TGTGCCAGCAGCCAAGGCGGGACCGACAATGAGCAGTTCTTC CASSQGGTDNEQFF TRBJ2-1 TRBV3-1/TRBV3-2 - -
TGTGCCAGCAGTGAAGAGGCGGCTAGCACAGATACGCAGTATTTT CASSEEAASTDTQYF TRBJ2-3 TRBV2 - -
TGTGCCAGCAGACTACGGAGCGGGGGGGATACGCAGTATTTT CASRLRSGGDTQYF TRBJ2-3 TRBV3-1/TRBV3-2 TRBD2 -
TGTGCCAGCTCACCCCCAAGGACAGGGGCGCGGGATACGCAGTATTTT CASSPPRTGARDTQYF TRBJ2-3 TRBV18 TRBD1 -
TGTGCCAGCTCACCACCGGGACTAGCGGGAGGGTTCAATGAGCAGTTCTTC CASSPPGLAGGFNEQFF TRBJ2-1 TRBV18 TRBD2 -
TGTGCCACCAGCAGAGTCCAGGGAGGGGAAAAACTGTTTTTT CATSRVQGGEKLFF TRBJ1-4 TRBV15 - -
TGTGCCAGCAGACGACAGCTGAACACTGAAGCTTTCTTT CASRRQLNTEAFF TRBJ1-1 TRBV28 - -
TGTGCCAGCAGCTTTTACAGGGGTTGGAATGAAAAACTGTTTTTT CASSFYRGWNEKLFF TRBJ1-4 TRBV5-8 TRBD1 -
TGTGCCAGCAGTGTAGGTGGCGGGGGGTTAGAGACCCAGTACTTC CASSVGGGGLETQYF TRBJ2-5 TRBV2 TRBD2 -
TGCAGCGTTGGCGACATGTTAGGAAACACCATATATTTT CSVGDMLGNTIYF TRBJ1-3 TRBV29-1 - -
TGTGCCAGCAGGAGGGTTCAGGGGGCGACCGGGGAGCTGTTTTTT CASRRVQGATGELFF TRBJ2-2 TRBV6-5 TRBD1 -
TGTGCCAGCAGAGATACGAGCTCCTATAATTCACCCCTCCACTTT CASRDTSSYNSPLHF TRBJ1-6 TRBV6-5 - few
TGTGCCAGCAGCCAAGGTTTCCGCGGTAGCGGGAGCTCCTACGAGCAGTACTTC CASSQGFRGSGSSYEQYF TRBJ2-7 TRBV4-2 TRBD2 -
TGCGCCAGCAGCCCTAGCGGGGGGACCTACGAGCAGTACTTC CASSPSGGTYEQYF TRBJ2-7 TRBV5-1 TRBD2 -
TGTGCCAGTAGATCGACAGACAACTATGGCTACACCTTC CASRSTDNYGYTF TRBJ1-2 TRBV19 - -
TGTGCCAGCAGGAGACAGGGATCCTACGAGCAGTACTTC CASRRQGSYEQYF TRBJ2-7 TRBV6-5 TRBD1 -
TGTGCCAGCAGCGCCCTCGGCGGCCAGTCTGGAAACACCATATATTTT CASSALGGQSGNTIYF TRBJ1-3 TRBV9 - -
TGTGCCAGCTCCCTTACCGGGACAGGGGGCTCCGGGGAGCTGTTTTTT CASSLTGTGGSGELFF TRBJ2-2 TRBV7-6 TRBD1 -
TGTGCCATCAGTCCGGACCGGGGACAGCCCCAGCATTTT CAISPDRGQPQHF TRBJ1-5 TRBV10-3 - -
TGTGCCACCAGCATATTCAGGCAAAACACCGGGGAGCTGTTTTTT CATSIFRQNTGELFF TRBJ2-2 TRBV15 - -